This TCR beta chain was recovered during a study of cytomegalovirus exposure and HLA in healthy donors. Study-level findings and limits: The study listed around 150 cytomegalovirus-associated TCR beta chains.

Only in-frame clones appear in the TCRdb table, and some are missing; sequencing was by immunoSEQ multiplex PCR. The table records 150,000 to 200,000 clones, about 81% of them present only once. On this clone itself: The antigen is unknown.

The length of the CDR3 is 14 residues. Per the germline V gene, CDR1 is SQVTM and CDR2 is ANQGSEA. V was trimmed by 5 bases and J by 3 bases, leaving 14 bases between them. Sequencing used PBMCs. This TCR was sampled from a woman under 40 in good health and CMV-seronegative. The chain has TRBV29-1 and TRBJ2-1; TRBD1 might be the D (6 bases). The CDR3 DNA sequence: TGCAGCGTTACAGGGACCCGAATCTACAATGAGCAGTTCTTC. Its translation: CSVTGTRIYNEQFF.